This T cell receptor beta chain is drawn from a study of shared clonotypes between healthy human individuals. The study, taken as a whole, reports: For sorted subsets, rarefaction showed incomplete sequencing despite large depth.

Libraries were prepared by immunoSEQ multiplex PCR; TCRdb keeps only in-frame clonotypes and omits some of them. In the table there are approximately 1.9 million clones, approximately 92% of which are singletons. Selected positively for CCR7 and CD45RO-negative, naive CD8 cells excluded terminally differentiated effector memory CD45RA+ cells. Within Nashville, Tennessee resided all donors, each a Caucasian adult. J lost 8 bases, V lost 5 bases, and 15 bases had no gene match. Germline V gene lookup returns CDR1 SEHNR and CDR2 FQNEAQ (reference sequence). The CDR3 has 16 residues. Concerning this clone itself: Antigen unknown.

The chain joins TRBV7-9 to TRBJ1-2; TRBD1 agrees at 9 bases. This sequence was found in a man younger than 30 in good health. Some clones in this sample may be carry-over from other donors' samples. Sequencing input: naive CD8+ T cells from PBMCs. DNA for the CDR3: TGTGCCAGCAGCGGTACCTCAACGGGACAGGGCGGCGGCTACACCTTC. Encoded protein: CASSGTSTGQGGGYTF.